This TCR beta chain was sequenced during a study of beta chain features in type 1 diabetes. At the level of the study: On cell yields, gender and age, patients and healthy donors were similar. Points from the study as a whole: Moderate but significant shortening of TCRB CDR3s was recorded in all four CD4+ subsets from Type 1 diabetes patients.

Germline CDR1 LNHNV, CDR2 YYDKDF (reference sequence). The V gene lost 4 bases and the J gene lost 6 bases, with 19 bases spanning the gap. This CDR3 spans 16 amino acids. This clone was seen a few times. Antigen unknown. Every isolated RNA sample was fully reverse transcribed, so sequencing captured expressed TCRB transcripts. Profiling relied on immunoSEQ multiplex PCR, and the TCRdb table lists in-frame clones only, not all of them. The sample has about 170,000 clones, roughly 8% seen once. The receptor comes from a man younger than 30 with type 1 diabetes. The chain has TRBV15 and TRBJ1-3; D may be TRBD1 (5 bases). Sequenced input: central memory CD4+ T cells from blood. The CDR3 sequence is CATSNPLQGLLNTIYF. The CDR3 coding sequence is TGTGCCACCAGCAATCCTCTTCAGGGTCTTCTAAACACCATATATTTT.